What follows are 7 T cell receptor beta chains derived from one specimen sequenced in a study of T cell clones after liver transplantation. Clones were read by immunoSEQ multiplex PCR, and TCRdb kept only the in-frame ones, dropping some. The table includes approximately 71,000 clones, over 90% detected once. The specimen was CD4+ T cells from blood, collected about 25 months after liver transplant. The receptors were gathered from a human patient who received a liver transplant. The T cells may partly be graft donor cells.

The chain couples TRBV29-1 to TRBJ1-1; TRBD1 is a possible D gene (5 bases). Germline lookup yields CDR1 SQVTM and CDR2 ANQGSEA. The CDR3 spans 11 residues. V lost 4 bases and J 7 bases, leaving 10 bases between the germline ends. CDR3 bases: TGCAGCGTTGGGCAGGGCGGTGAAGCTTTCTTT. As protein: CSVGQGGEAFF.

V gene TRBV29-1 combines with J gene TRBJ2-7; a weak D match, TRBD2 (7 bases). The V gene lost 1 base and the J gene lost 10 bases, with 17 bases spanning the gap. The CDR3 loop spans 13 amino acids. Germline V gene lookup returns CDR1 SQVTM and CDR2 ANQGSEA. The CDR3 loop is CSVEAGGGGHQYF. The CDR3 DNA sequence: TGCAGCGTTGAAGCCGGGGGCGGGGGACACCAGTACTTC.

The chain recombines TRBV10-3 with TRBJ2-7; no clear D. Germline CDR1 and CDR2: ENHRY and SYGVKD. V lost 3 bases and J 1 base, leaving 7 bases between the germline ends. There are 13 residues in the CDR3. The CDR3 sequence: CAISDSLSYEQYF. CDR3 DNA sequence: TGTGCCATCAGTGACTCCTTGTCCTACGAGCAGTACTTC.

The V call is TRBV6-1, the J call TRBJ1-6, with 8 bases that match TRBD1. The CDR3 totals 14 residues. V dropped 4 bases and J dropped 10; count of bases not matched to a gene: 6. The germline V gene encodes CDR1 MNHNS and CDR2 SASEGT. The CDR3 protein is CASSVDRVESPLHF. The CDR3 nucleotides read TGTGCCAGCAGTGTGGACAGGGTAGAATCACCCCTCCACTTT.

The rearrangement joins TRBV7-9 to TRBJ2-2; 8 bases line up with TRBD2. This CDR3 region has 15 residues. CDR1 and CDR2 from the germline V gene are SEHNR and FQNEAQ (reference sequence). V lost 5 bases, J lost 5 bases, and 7 bases stayed unmatched. CDR3 DNA: TGTGCCAGCAGCCAGGGACTAGAAGGTACCGGGGAGCTGTTTTTT. Residues: CASSQGLEGTGELFF.

The V and J genes are TRBV5-1 and TRBJ2-7; D ambiguous. Germline values: CDR1 SGHRS, CDR2 YFSETQ. With 0 bases removed from V and 0 bases from J, the gap between germline ends came to 7 bases. The CDR3 is 14 amino acids. The CDR3 DNA reads as TGCGCCAGCAGCTTGGCCGGGCCCTCCTACGAGCAGTACTTC. This encodes CASSLAGPSYEQYF.

CDR3 amino acids: CASSVDGSETYEQYF. The CDR3 DNA reads as TGTGCCAGCAGCGTAGATGGTAGCGAAACCTACGAGCAGTACTTC. The chain has TRBV9 and TRBJ2-7, with D perhaps matching TRBD2 (5 bases). CDR3 size: 15 residues. Germline values: CDR1 SGDLS, CDR2 YYNGEE. Trimming pared 0 bases from V and 2 bases from J, leaving 12 bases between.